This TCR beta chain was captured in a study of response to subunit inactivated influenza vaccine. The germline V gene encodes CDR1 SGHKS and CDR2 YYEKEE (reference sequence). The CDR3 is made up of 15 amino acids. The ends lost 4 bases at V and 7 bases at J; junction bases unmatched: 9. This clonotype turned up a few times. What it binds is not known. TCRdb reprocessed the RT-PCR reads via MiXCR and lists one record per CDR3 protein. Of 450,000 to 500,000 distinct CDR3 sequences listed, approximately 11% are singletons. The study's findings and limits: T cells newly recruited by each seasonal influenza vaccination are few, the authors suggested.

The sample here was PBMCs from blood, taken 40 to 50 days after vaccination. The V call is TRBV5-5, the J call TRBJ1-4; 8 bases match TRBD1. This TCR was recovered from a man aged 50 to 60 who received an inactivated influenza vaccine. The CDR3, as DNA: TGTGCCAGCAGCGCCCAGGGGGCAATAGGTGAAAAACTGTTTTTT. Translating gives CASSAQGAIGEKLFF.